This TCR beta chain was recovered during a study of blood T cell repertoires in COVID-19 (dated by TCRdb to the early 2020s). With regard to the full study: Samples from collaborators originated in the United States, Italy and Spain and spanned both the acute and convalescent phases of COVID-19. The prospective study material was composed of cDNA or gDNA derived from T cells, B-cell-depleted T cells, or PBMCs. Deeply sampled blood TCRbeta repertoires from subjects exposed to, actively infected with, or recovered from COVID-19 were included in the dataset. Nearly every sample came with metadata listing a de-identified subject ID, COVID-19 status, age in years and sex. Samples were obtained from the ongoing ImmuneRACE study (first 160 participants) and from some 1,200 subjects provided by 6 global collaborators. The repertoires were released in a freely available public database meant as a resource for research on the immune response to SARS-CoV-2. HLA class I and class II types, where available, came from metadata supplied by the sample provider rather than from assay-based typing. General conclusions and limits of the study: The quantity of clinical and demographic metadata differed by source and by participant and was supplied without curation.

As regards this clone: The clone's antigen remains unknown. The sample holds no much larger clone one base away, and base qualities are not on file.

In the prospective study, participants were roughly 18 to 100 years old, resided in about two dozen geographic areas of the United States, and were enrolled through a virtual design. In the prospective study, participants were assigned to cohorts based on the clinical history participants reported in a screening survey and a study questionnaire. For ImmuneRACE Cohort 3, a participant was defined as recovered based on two consecutive negative NP/OP PCR tests, clearance by a healthcare professional, or resolution of symptoms. Mobile phlebotomists in the prospective study collected whole blood, serum and a nasopharyngeal or oropharyngeal swab from every participant. Prospective study participants could optionally give additional blood draws and questionnaires over a 2-month period. Prospective study blood samples were shipped either frozen or at room temperature before DNA extraction. TCRbeta CDR3 regions were amplified from genomic DNA by means of the immunoSEQ Assay, a bias-controlled multiplex PCR. As for how the authors treated the data: The number of nucleated cells in each sample was estimated from the amplification of reference gene primers within the assay. Sequence reads were collapsed and filtered to measure the absolute abundance of every unique TCRbeta CDR3 rearrangement. For each sample, productive Simpson clonality was calculated by taking the square root of Simpson's diversity index across productive rearrangements. TCRdb retrieved this table from immuneACCESS and kept in-frame rearrangements only. Not all clones are present; in checked studies, unresolved V genes account for under half, and no reason is known for the remainder. D and trimming come from the DNA, and the V and J calls and clone size come from that table. The sample includes about 240,000 clones, with around nine tenths observed a single time. The ten largest clones represent roughly 3.7% of the sample.

V is cut by 2 bases and J by 3 bases, and the space between the germline ends is 15 bases. The CDR3 starts with the cysteine, ends with the phenylalanine, and has 15 residues. The retained sequence is limited to the CDR3, 45 bases, with the frame set at the first base. Based on the germline V gene, the CDR1 and CDR2 sequences are SGHRS and YFSETQ. The clonotype was recovered from a woman aged 25 to 39 who had recovered from COVID-19. The rearrangement combines TRBV5-1 with TRBJ2-7; no D gene can be assigned with confidence. The sample comprised PBMCs or T cells enriched from blood (not recorded which). The CDR3 protein sequence reads: CASSFNRNTGYEQYF. The nucleotide sequence reads TGCGCCAGCAGCTTCAACCGAAATACGGGCTACGAGCAGTACTTC.